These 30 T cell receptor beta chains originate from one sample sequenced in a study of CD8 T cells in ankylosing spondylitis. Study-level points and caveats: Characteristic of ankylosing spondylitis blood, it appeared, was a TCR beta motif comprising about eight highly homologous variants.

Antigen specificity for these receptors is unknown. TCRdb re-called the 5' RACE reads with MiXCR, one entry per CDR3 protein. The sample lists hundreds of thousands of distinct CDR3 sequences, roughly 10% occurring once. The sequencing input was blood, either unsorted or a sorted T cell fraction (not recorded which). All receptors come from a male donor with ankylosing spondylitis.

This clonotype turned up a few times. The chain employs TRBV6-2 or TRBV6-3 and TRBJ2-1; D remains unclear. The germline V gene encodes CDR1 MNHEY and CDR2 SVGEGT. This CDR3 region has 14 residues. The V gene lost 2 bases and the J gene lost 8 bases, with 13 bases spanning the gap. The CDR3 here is CASSYLLVADEQFF. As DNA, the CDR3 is TGTGCCAGCAGTTACCTTTTGGTAGCCGATGAGCAGTTCTTC.

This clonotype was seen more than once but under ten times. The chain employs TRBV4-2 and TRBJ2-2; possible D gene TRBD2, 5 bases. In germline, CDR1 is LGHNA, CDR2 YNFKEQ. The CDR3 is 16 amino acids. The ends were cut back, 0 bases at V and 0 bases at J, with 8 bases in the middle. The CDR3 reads CASSQEPAANTGELFF. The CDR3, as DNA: TGTGCCAGCAGCCAAGAGCCAGCGGCGAACACCGGGGAGCTGTTTTTT.

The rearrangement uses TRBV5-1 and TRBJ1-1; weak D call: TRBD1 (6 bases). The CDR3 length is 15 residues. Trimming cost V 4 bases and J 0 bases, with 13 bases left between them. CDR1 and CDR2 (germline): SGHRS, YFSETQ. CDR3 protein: CASSMTGSLNTEAFF. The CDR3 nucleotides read TGCGCCAGCAGCATGACAGGATCCTTGAACACTGAAGCTTTCTTT.

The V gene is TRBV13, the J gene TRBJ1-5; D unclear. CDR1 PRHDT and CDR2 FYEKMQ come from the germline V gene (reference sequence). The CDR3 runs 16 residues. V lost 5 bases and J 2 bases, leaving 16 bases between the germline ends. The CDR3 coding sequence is TGTGCCAGCAGCCCTGGTTTTGCGGACGGCAATCAGCCCCAGCATTTT. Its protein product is CASSPGFADGNQPQHF.

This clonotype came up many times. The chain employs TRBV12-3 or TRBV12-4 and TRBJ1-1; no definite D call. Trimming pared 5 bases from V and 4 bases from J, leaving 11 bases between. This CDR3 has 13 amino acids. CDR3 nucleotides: TGTGCCAGCAGTGTCAGAGAATCCACTGAAGCTTTCTTT. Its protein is CASSVRESTEAFF.

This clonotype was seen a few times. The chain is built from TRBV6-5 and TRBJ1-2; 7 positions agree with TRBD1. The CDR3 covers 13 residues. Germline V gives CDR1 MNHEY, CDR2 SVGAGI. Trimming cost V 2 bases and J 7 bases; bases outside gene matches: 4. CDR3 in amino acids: CASSYDRDRGYTF. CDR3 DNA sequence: TGTGCCAGCAGTTACGACAGGGACCGTGGCTACACCTTC.

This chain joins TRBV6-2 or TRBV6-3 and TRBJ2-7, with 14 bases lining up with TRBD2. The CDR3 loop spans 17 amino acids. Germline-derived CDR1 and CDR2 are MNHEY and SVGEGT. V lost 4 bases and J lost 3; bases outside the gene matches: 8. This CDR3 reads CASSSYWGLAGVYEQYF. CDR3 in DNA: TGTGCCAGCAGTTCATACTGGGGACTAGCGGGAGTCTACGAGCAGTACTTC.

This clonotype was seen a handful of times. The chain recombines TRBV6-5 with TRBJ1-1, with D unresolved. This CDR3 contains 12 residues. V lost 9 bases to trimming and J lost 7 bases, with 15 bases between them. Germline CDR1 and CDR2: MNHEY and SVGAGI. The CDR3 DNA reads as TGTGCCAGTGGACGCGGCGAGCTTGAAGCTTTCTTT. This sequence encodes CASGRGELEAFF.

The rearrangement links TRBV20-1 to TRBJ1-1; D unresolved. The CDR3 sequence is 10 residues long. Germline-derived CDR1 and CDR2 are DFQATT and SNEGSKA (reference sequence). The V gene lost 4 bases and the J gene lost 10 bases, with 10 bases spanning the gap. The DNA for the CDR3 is TGCAGTGCTATCCGTGTGCTAGCTTTCTTT. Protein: CSAIRVLAFF.

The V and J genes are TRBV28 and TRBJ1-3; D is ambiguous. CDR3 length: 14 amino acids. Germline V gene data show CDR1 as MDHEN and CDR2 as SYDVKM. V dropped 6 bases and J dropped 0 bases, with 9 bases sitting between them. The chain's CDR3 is CASRSGASGNTIYF. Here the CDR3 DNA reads TGTGCCAGCAGATCGGGAGCCTCTGGAAACACCATATATTTT.

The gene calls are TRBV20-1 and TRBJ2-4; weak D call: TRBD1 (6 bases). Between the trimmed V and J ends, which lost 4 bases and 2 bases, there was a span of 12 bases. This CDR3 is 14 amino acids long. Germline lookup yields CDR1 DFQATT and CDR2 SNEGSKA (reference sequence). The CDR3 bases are TGCAGTGCTACGCTACAGGGTTCCAAAAACATTCAGTACTTC. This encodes CSATLQGSKNIQYF.

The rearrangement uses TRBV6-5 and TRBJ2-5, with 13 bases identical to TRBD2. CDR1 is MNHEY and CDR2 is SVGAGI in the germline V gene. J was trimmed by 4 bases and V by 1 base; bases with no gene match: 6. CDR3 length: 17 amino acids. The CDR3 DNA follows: TGTGCCAGCAGTTACTGGAGGACTAGCGGGAGCGGAGAGACCCAGTACTTC. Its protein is CASSYWRTSGSGETQYF.

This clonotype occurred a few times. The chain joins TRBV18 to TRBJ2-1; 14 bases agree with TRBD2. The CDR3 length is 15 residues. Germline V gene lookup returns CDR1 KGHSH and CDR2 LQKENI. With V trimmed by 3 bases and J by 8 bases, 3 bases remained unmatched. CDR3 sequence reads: CASSPTSGGAHEQFF. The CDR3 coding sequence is TGTGCCAGCTCACCGACTAGCGGGGGGGCCCATGAGCAGTTCTTC. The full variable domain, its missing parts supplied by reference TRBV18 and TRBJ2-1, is NAGVMQNPRHLVRRRGQEARLRCSPMKGHSHVYWYRQLPEEGLKFMVYLQKENIIDESGMPKERFSAEFPKEGPSILRIQQVVRGDSAAYFCASSPTSGGAHEQFFGPGTRLTVL.

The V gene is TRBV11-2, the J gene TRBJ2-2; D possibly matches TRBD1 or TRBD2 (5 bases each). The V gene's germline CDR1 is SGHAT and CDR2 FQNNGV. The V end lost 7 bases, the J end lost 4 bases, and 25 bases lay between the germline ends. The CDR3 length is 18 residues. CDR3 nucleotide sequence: TGTGCCAGCATCATGGGGGAGAGGAGATTGCCAGGCACCGGGGAGCTGTTTTTT. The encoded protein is CASIMGERRLPGTGELFF.

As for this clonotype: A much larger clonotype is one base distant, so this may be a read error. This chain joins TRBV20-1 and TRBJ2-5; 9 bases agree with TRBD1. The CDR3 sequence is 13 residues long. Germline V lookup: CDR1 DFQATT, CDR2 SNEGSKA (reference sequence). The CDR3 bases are TGCGGTGCAACGGGACAGGGACAAGAGACCCAGTACTTC. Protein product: CGATGQGQETQYF.

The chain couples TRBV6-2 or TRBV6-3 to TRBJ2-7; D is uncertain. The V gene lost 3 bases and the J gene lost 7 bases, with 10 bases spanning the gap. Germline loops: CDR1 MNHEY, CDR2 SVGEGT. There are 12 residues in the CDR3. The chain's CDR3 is CASSYVSREQYF. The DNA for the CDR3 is TGTGCCAGCAGTTATGTCAGCAGGGAGCAGTACTTC.

The CDR3 loop is CASSWQRESGPDTQYF. The CDR3 DNA is TGTGCCAGCAGCTGGCAACGGGAGAGCGGGCCAGATACGCAGTATTTT. The V call is TRBV7-6, the J call TRBJ2-3, with a weak D call TRBD2 (6 bases). The CDR3 spans 16 residues. Germline-derived CDR1 and CDR2 are SGHVS and FNYEAQ. Trimming removed 4 bases at V and 4 bases at J, with 18 bases between.

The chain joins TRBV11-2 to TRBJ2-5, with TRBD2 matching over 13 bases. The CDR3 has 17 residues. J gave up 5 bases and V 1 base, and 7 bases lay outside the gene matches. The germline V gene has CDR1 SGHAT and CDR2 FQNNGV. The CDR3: CASSLGTSGSFSETQYF. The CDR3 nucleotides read TGTGCCAGCAGCTTAGGGACTAGCGGGAGTTTTTCGGAGACCCAGTACTTC.

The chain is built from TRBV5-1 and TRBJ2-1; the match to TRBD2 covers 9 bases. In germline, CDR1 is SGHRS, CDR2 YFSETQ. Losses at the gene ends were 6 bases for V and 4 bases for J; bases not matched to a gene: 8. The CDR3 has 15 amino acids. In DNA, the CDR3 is TGCGCCAGCAAGGAGGCGGGAGGGGGGTACAATGAGCAGTTCTTC. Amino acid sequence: CASKEAGGGYNEQFF.

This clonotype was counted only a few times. CDR3: CASGLNWGNEQFF. The CDR3 DNA is TGTGCTAGTGGTTTGAATTGGGGCAATGAGCAGTTCTTC. This chain uses TRBV12-5 with TRBJ2-1; D is unresolved. The germline CDR1 and CDR2 sequences are LGHNT and FRNRAP. V lost 2 bases to trimming and J lost 6 bases, with 8 bases between them. This CDR3 spans 13 amino acids. The variable domain in full, completed from reference TRBV12-5 and TRBJ2-1, reads DARVTQTPRHKVTEMGQEVTMRCQPILGHNTVFWYRQTMMQGLELLAYFRNRAPLDDSGMPKDRFSAEMPDATLATLKIQPSEPRDSAVYFCASGLNWGNEQFFGPGTRLTVL.

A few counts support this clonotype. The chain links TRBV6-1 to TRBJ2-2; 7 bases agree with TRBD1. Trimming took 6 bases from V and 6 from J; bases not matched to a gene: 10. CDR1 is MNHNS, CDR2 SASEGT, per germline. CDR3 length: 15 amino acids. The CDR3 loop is CASSAYRGSAGELFF. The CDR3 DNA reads TGTGCCAGCAGCGCCTACAGGGGAAGCGCCGGGGAGCTGTTTTTT.

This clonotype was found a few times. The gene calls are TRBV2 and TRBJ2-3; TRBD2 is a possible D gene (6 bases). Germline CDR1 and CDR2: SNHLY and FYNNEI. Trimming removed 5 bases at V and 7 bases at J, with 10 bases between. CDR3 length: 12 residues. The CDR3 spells CASSPSVNTQYF. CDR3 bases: TGTGCCAGCAGTCCTAGCGTTAATACGCAGTATTTT.

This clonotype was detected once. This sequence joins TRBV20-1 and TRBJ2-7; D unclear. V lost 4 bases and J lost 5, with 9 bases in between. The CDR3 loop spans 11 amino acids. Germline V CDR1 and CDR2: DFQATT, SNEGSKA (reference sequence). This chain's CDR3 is CSAKGYHEQYF. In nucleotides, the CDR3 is TGCAGTGCTAAAGGGTACCACGAGCAGTACTTC.

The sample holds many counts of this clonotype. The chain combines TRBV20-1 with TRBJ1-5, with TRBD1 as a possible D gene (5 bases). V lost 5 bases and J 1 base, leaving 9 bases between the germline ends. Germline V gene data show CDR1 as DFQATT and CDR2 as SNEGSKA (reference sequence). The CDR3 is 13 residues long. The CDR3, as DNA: TGCAGTGCTGGCAGGACAAGCAATCAGCCCCAGCATTTT. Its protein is CSAGRTSNQPQHF.

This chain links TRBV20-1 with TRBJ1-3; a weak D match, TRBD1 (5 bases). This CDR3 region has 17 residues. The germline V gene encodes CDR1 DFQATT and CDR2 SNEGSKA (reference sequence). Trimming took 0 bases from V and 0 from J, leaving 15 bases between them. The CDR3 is CSARDRTDGHSGNTIYF. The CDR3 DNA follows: TGCAGTGCTAGAGATCGGACGGACGGACACTCTGGAAACACCATATATTTT.

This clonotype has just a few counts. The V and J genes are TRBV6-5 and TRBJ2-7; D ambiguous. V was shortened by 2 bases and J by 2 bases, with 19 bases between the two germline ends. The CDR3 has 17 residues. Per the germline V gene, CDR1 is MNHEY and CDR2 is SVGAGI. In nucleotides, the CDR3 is TGTGCCAGCAGTTACCCCGGGTCCTTAAACGAGGCCTACGAGCAGTACTTC. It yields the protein CASSYPGSLNEAYEQYF.

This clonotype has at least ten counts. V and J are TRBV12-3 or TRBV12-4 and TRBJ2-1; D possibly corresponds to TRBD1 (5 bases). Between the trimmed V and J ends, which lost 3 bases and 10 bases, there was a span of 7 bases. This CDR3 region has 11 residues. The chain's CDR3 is CASSFKGEQFF. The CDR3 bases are TGTGCCAGCAGTTTCAAGGGGGAGCAGTTCTTC.

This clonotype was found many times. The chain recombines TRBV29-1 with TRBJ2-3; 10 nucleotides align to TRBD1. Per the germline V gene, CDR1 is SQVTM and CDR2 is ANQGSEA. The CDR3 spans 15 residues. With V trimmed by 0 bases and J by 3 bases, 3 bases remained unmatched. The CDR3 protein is CSVEEGQGLTDTQYF. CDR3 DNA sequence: TGCAGCGTTGAAGAGGGACAGGGGTTGACAGATACGCAGTATTTT.

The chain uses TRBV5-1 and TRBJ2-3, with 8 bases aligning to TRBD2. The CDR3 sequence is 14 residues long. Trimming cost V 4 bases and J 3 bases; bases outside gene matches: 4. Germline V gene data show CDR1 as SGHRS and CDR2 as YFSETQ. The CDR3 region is CASSTIAGTDTQYF. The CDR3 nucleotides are TGCGCCAGCAGCACCATAGCGGGGACAGATACGCAGTATTTT.

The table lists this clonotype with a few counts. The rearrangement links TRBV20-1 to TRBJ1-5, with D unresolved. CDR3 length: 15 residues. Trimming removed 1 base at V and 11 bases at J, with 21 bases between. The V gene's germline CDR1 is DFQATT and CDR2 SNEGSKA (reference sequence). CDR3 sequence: CSARVTPGNQLAQHF. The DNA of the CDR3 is TGCAGTGCTAGAGTAACCCCTGGGAATCAATTGGCCCAGCATTTT.